This T cell receptor beta chain was profiled in a study of blood T cell repertoires in COVID-19. As for the study in general: PBMCs, B-cell-depleted T cells, or T cells were the source of the cDNA or gDNA that made up the material.

The CDR3 totals 12 residues. Germline-derived CDR1 and CDR2 are MDHEN and SYDVKM. Between the trimmed V and J ends, which lost 5 bases and 9 bases, there was a span of 10 bases. In the authors' workflow: Amplification from reference gene primers served as the basis for estimated nucleated cell counts. Method: immunoSEQ multiplex PCR; TCRdb's copy keeps in-frame clones and lacks some. V, J and clone size are taken as reported in that table, and D and trimming were inferred from the DNA itself. The sample consists of about 60,000 clones, about 90% of them appearing once. The TCR comes from a man in his sixties with acute or convalescent COVID-19. This chain joins TRBV28 and TRBJ2-2; D is perhaps TRBD1 (5 bases). Sequenced material: peripheral blood. The CDR3 nucleotides are TGTGCCAGCAGTCCCTGGGGCCGGGAGCTGTTTTTT. Translating gives CASSPWGRELFF.